This is a list of T cell receptor beta chains from one sample in a study of cytomegalovirus exposure and HLA in healthy donors. Measured with immunoSEQ multiplex PCR; TCRdb has only the in-frame clones, and not every one. Found here are some 96,000 clones; the top ten clones hold 3% to 4%. The sequencing sample was made of PBMCs. Source of these receptors: a woman aged 25 to 39 in good health and CMV-seronegative. CDR3s include the opening cysteine and the closing phenylalanine or tryptophan. Fields, in order: V gene, J gene, D gene, CDR3 DNA, CDR3 protein. The D gene is left open where the match is weak.

TRBV6-6	TRBJ2-3	TRBD1	TGTGCCAGCAGTTTCCTAGACAGGGGGGACACAGATACGCAGTATTTT	CASSFLDRGDTDTQYF
TRBV28	TRBJ2-7	TRBD2	TGTGCCAGCAGCACAACTAGCGGGGGGTACGAGCAGTACTTC	CASSTTSGGYEQYF
TRBV5-5	TRBJ2-1	TRBD2	TGTGCCAGCAGCTTGGAAGGCTGGGGGGGTAGGTTCTTC	CASSLEGWGGRFF
TRBV25-1	TRBJ2-7	TRBD1	TGTGCCAGCAGTGAATATGGCACAGGGGGGTCCTACGAGCAGTACTTC	CASSEYGTGGSYEQYF
TRBV1	TRBJ2-2	.	TGCACCAGCACCCCCAGGAGGGGGCATTGCGCCGGGGAGCTGTTTTTT	CTSTPRRGHCAGELFF
TRBV27	TRBJ2-1	TRBD1	TGTGCCAGCAGTTTTACTCTCGGGACAGTACACAATGAGCAGTTCTTC	CASSFTLGTVHNEQFF
TRBV5-4	TRBJ2-7	TRBD2	TGTGCCAGCAGCTTGGGACTAGCGGGAGGCGGCGAGCAGTACTTC	CASSLGLAGGGEQYF
TRBV11-1	TRBJ1-2	TRBD1	TGTGCCAGCAGCTATAATACAGGGGCCGCTGGCTACACCTTC	CASSYNTGAAGYTF
TRBV7-9	TRBJ2-3	TRBD1	TGTGCCAGCAGCTCAAGACAGGGGATCGCAGATACGCAGTATTTT	CASSSRQGIADTQYF
TRBV5-8	TRBJ1-2	.	TGTGCCAGCAGCCCCCTTGGGGGGTCGAACTATGGCTACACCTTC	CASSPLGGSNYGYTF
TRBV29-1	TRBJ2-7	.	TGCAGCCAACGGCAGGGGACCTACGAGCAGTACTTC	CSQRQGTYEQYF
TRBV5-1	TRBJ1-1	.	TGCGCCAGCAGCTTGAAAACGGGGGGCACTGAAGCTTTCTTT	CASSLKTGGTEAFF
TRBV9	TRBJ1-3	TRBD1	TGTGCCAGCAGCACTTTGACAGGGGAGGGAAACACCATATATTTT	CASSTLTGEGNTIYF
TRBV6-5	TRBJ1-6	.	TGTGCCAGCAGTTTACAGGTGTATAATTCACCCCTCCACTTT	CASSLQVYNSPLHF
TRBV20-1	TRBJ2-7	.	TGCAGTGCTAGACAGGGGACGGGGCAGTACTTC	CSARQGTGQYF
TRBV19	TRBJ2-1	.	TGTGCCAGTAGTATCTCCGGGGACTACAATGAGCAGTTCTTC	CASSISGDYNEQFF
TRBV28	TRBJ1-1	.	TGTGCCAGCAGGACAGGGAACACTGAAGCTTTCTTT	CASRTGNTEAFF
TRBV7-6	TRBJ2-3	.	TGTGCCAGCAGCGTTGGGGCCGACAGCCTCAGGAATACGCAGTATTTT	CASSVGADSLRNTQYF
TRBV14	TRBJ2-7	TRBD1	TGTGCCAGCAGCCTACGACAGGGGGTCTCCTACGAGCAGTACTTC	CASSLRQGVSYEQYF
TRBV5-4	TRBJ2-7	.	TGTGCCAGCAGCTTGGCTGGAGGGAGCGGCTACGAGCAGTACTTC	CASSLAGGSGYEQYF
TRBV19	TRBJ1-1	.	TGTGCCAGTAACACGCCGGGTTTGGACACTGAAGCTTTCTTT	CASNTPGLDTEAFF
TRBV19	TRBJ2-5	TRBD2	TGTGCCAGTAGTATAGCGAGCGGGAGTAGCGGAGAGACCCAGTACTTC	CASSIASGSSGETQYF
TRBV5-1	TRBJ2-1	.	TGCGCCAGCAGCTTGGCCGGGACAGGGGGCGAAGGGCTAGCGGGGGGGCAGTTCTTC	CASSLAGTGGEGLAGGQFF
TRBV6-5	TRBJ2-5	TRBD1	TGTGCCAGCAGTGTGGACAGGATCCAAGAGACCCAGTACTTC	CASSVDRIQETQYF
TRBV7-2	TRBJ1-6	.	TGTGCCAGCAGCTTAAACAGGGCCTCTAATTCACCCCTCCACTTT	CASSLNRASNSPLHF
TRBV4-1	TRBJ2-7	TRBD1	TGCGCCAGCAGCCGCCAGGGACAGGGGGGCTACGAGCAGTACTTC	CASSRQGQGGYEQYF
TRBV6-1	TRBJ1-1	.	TGTGCCAGCAGTGGGGGACACTATGGGGCTGAAGCTTTCTTT	CASSGGHYGAEAFF
TRBV6-5	TRBJ1-2	TRBD1	TGTGCCAGCAGTAATACAGGGGGCTCGGGCTACACCTTC	CASSNTGGSGYTF
TRBV27	TRBJ1-5	.	TGTGCCAGCAGTTTATGGCCAGACAATCAGCCCCAGCATTTT	CASSLWPDNQPQHF
TRBV19	TRBJ2-6	.	TGTGCCAGTAGTCTCGGGGACTCTGGGGCCAACGTCCTGACTTTC	CASSLGDSGANVLTF
TRBV10-3	TRBJ1-1	.	TGTGCCATCAGTGATCGGGGGGCCGGTGAAGCTTTCTTT	CAISDRGAGEAFF
TRBV19	TRBJ1-2	TRBD1	TGTGCCAGTAGGCTGAGAGGGGGCGAGGGGGGCTACACCTTC	CASRLRGGEGGYTF
TRBV12-5	TRBJ2-2	.	TGTGCTAGTGGTTTGGTACTAGGGTATGAGAACACCGGGGAGCTGTTTTTT	CASGLVLGYENTGELFF
TRBV28	TRBJ1-3	.	TGTGCCAGCAGTTCCCTCGGGTTTTTCTCTGGAAACACCATATATTTT	CASSSLGFFSGNTIYF
TRBV28	TRBJ1-3	TRBD1	TGTGCCAGCAGGCCAAGAACAGGGGGTGGAAACACCATATATTTT	CASRPRTGGGNTIYF
TRBV5-1	TRBJ2-3	.	TGCGCCAGCAGCTTTGAGGGTCGGGGGGATACGCAGTATTTT	CASSFEGRGDTQYF
TRBV4-2	TRBJ2-3	.	TGTGCCAGCAGCCAACGTAGCACAGATACGCAGTATTTT	CASSQRSTDTQYF
TRBV10-3	TRBJ1-1	.	TGTGCCATCAGTGAGGGGGGCGCAAACACTGAAGCTTTCTTT	CAISEGGANTEAFF
TRBV6-6	TRBJ2-3	TRBD2	TGTGCCAGCAGTCCAACCTTAGCGGGGCGGGATACGCAGTATTTT	CASSPTLAGRDTQYF
TRBV7-8	TRBJ2-7	TRBD1	TGTGCCAGCAGCTTAGGGACCGGGACAGGGTACGAGCAGTACTTC	CASSLGTGTGYEQYF
TRBV5-4	TRBJ2-1	.	TGTGCCAGCAGCTTGGGGGTAGGGGTTGACAATGAGCAGTTCTTC	CASSLGVGVDNEQFF
TRBV7-9	TRBJ1-1	.	TGTGCCAGCAGTCCCATGAACACTGAAGCTTTCTTT	CASSPMNTEAFF